Sequencing of this T cell receptor (beta chain) was carried out in a study of diagnostic markers for celiac disease (dated by TCRdb to 2020 to 2022). CDR1 and CDR2 are drawn from the germline V gene: MNHEY, SVGAGI. The CDR3, cysteine through phenylalanine, is 14 amino acids long. No coding sequence is recorded. Worth noting for this clonotype: No antigen is known for it.

The instrument given in TCRdb is Illumina MiSeq. The reads were reprocessed in TCRdb, with one entry per CDR3 protein sequence and no accompanying DNA. The table for this sample lists roughly 5,700 distinct CDR3 sequences. The top ten hold under 7% of the sample. This clonotype originated in a human donor. This table probably holds off-target reads from a library built for another chain. The sequenced sample consisted of either unsorted cells or a sorted T cell fraction (not recorded which). This chain is built from TRBV6-5 and TRBJ1-5; checking the TCRdb D call of TRBD1 is not possible without DNA. The CDR3 loop reads CASRSGTGNQPQHF.